This T cell receptor beta chain was identified during a study of T cell responses to AZD1222 COVID-19 vaccine. Assay: immunoSEQ multiplex PCR; the TCRdb copy retains only in-frame clones and omits some. The sample carries approximately 140,000 clones, around 93% recorded once. A word on this clone: Its antigen remains unknown.

Whole-study findings and limits: There were mostly white British donors and more females than males, and clonal diversity was possibly underestimated. Receipt of two AZD1222 doses was followed by a rise in Spike-specific TCR breadth and depth.

The V and J ends lost 6 bases and 5 bases, in that order; junction bases with no gene match: 6. There are 15 residues in the CDR3. From germline, CDR1 is SNHLY and CDR2 FYNNEI. Source: peripheral blood, taken on day 0 of AZD1222 vaccination. The V and J genes are TRBV2 and TRBJ2-1; 11 positions agree with TRBD2. The clonotype comes from an adult in good health. The CDR3 region has the DNA TGTGCCAGCAGGCTAGCGGGAGGTCCAGACAATGAGCAGTTCTTC. It translates to CASRLAGGPDNEQFF.